The 29 T cell receptor beta chains below were found in one sample sequenced in a study of monozygotic twins with inflammatory bowel disease. TCRdb reprocessed the 5' RACE reads; each CDR3 protein has one entry and no DNA is given. This sample's table reports around 380,000 distinct CDR3 sequences. Sequences were obtained from blood. The receptors originated from a human donor with ulcerative colitis or Crohn's disease, or a healthy co-twin of an affected twin (not recorded which).

The genes are TRBV5-6 and TRBJ1-4; lacking DNA, the TRBD1 call made by TCRdb goes unchecked. The CDR3 runs 14 residues. The germline V gene encodes CDR1 SGHDT and CDR2 YYEEEE. CDR3: CASSFGQAYEKLFF.

This chain links TRBV29-1 with TRBJ2-1; TCRdb outputs TRBD2, but without DNA this stays unchecked. The CDR3 is 14 residues long. The V gene's germline CDR1 is SQVTM and CDR2 ANQGSEA. The CDR3 protein is CSVNPSGSYNEQFF.

The chain carries TRBV19 and TRBJ1-1. Per germline, CDR1 LNHDA and CDR2 SQIVND (reference sequence). The CDR3 is made up of 14 amino acids. CDR3 in amino acids: CASSYETVYTEAFF.

This chain connects TRBV19 to TRBJ1-2; TCRdb outputs TRBD1, but without DNA this stays unchecked. The germline V gene encodes CDR1 LNHDA and CDR2 SQIVND (reference sequence). The CDR3 consists of 15 residues. CDR3 loop: CASSIDRRGIDGYTF. Variable domain in full (rest from reference TRBV19 and TRBJ1-2): DGGITQSPKYLFRKEGQNVTLSCEQNLNHDAMYWYRQDPGQGLRLIYYSQIVNDFQKGDIAEGYSVSREKKESFPLTVTSAQKNPTAFYLCASSIDRRGIDGYTFGSGTRLTVV.

The chain uses TRBV4-1 and TRBJ2-7; there is no DNA to check the TCRdb D call of TRBD2. The CDR3 consists of 16 residues. Germline CDR1 and CDR2: MGHRA and YSYEKL. The CDR3 loop reads CASSLIAAAYSYEQYF.

The V call is TRBV12-3 or TRBV12-4, the J call TRBJ1-5; the D gene TCRdb calls, TRBD1, cannot be checked with no DNA. This CDR3 region has 15 residues. The CDR3 reads CASRLTGGVNQPQHF.

The chain carries TRBV5-1 and TRBJ1-1. Germline CDR1 and CDR2: SGHRS and YFSETQ. The CDR3 is 13 amino acids. CDR3 sequence: CASSLVIGSEAFF. The variable domain in full, with the rest retrieved from reference TRBV5-1 and TRBJ1-1, is KAGVTQTPRYLIKTRGQQVTLSCSPISGHRSVSWYQQTPGQGLQFLFEYFSETQRNKGNFPGRFSGRQFSNSRSEMNVSTLELGDSALYLCASSLVIGSEAFFGQGTRLTVV.

The V gene is TRBV29-1, the J gene TRBJ1-5; TCRdb reports TRBD1, a call that lacks DNA to check it against. The CDR3 sequence is 13 residues long. The V gene's germline CDR1 is SQVTM and CDR2 ANQGSEA. CDR3 protein: CSVESGVNQPQHF.

The rearrangement links TRBV7-2 to TRBJ2-1; the D call of TRBD2 rests on TCRdb alone, since no DNA is present to check it. The CDR3 sequence is 16 residues long. Germline V gene lookup returns CDR1 SGHTA and CDR2 FQGNSA. The CDR3 loop is CASSLGSLLATNEQFF.

The rearrangement uses TRBV7-9 and TRBJ2-1; with no DNA, the TCRdb D assignment of TRBD1 cannot be verified. Germline V gene lookup returns CDR1 SEHNR and CDR2 FQNEAQ (reference sequence). The CDR3 runs 13 residues. The CDR3 reads CASGGQTYNEQFF. Filled out from reference TRBV7-9 and TRBJ2-1, the complete variable domain reads DTGVSQNPRHKITKRGQNVTFRCDPISEHNRLYWYRQTLGQGPEFLTYFQNEAQLEKSRLLSDRFSAERPKGSFSTLEIQRTEQGDSAMYLCASGGQTYNEQFFGPGTRLTVL.

The J gene is TRBJ2-7, the V gene TRBV12-3 or TRBV12-4; TCRdb indicates TRBD1, and absent DNA this call remains unverified. The CDR3 consists of 15 residues. The CDR3 is CASSPPGGTPYEQYF.

V gene TRBV12-3 or TRBV12-4 combines with J gene TRBJ2-3; the D call from TCRdb, TRBD1, cannot be confirmed without DNA. This CDR3 has 14 residues. CDR3 residues: CASSKGGDIDTQYF.

The chain couples TRBV11-2 to TRBJ2-1; TCRdb indicates TRBD2, and absent DNA this call remains unverified. The CDR3 extends over 21 amino acids. The germline CDR1 and CDR2 sequences are SGHAT and FQNNGV. CDR3 in amino acids: CASSAPRGALTSGGGGNEQFF.

This chain links TRBV6-2 or TRBV6-3 with TRBJ2-7; the D call of TRBD1 rests on TCRdb alone, since no DNA is present to check it. Germline-derived CDR1 and CDR2 are MNHEY and SVGEGT. The CDR3 consists of 15 residues. CDR3 residues: CASSYSGILGYEQYF.

The chain links TRBV12-3 or TRBV12-4 to TRBJ1-4. This CDR3 has 14 residues. CDR3 amino acids: CASSYRDSNEKLFF.

The CDR3 spells CSARKRGAEKLFF. V usage is TRBV20-1 and J usage is TRBJ1-4; TCRdb names TRBD1, which stays unverified in the absence of DNA. Germline V CDR1 and CDR2: DFQATT, SNEGSKA (reference sequence). The CDR3 sequence is 13 residues long.

The rearrangement uses TRBV4-1 and TRBJ1-5. Germline CDR1 and CDR2: MGHRA and YSYEKL. This CDR3 contains 16 residues. The CDR3 here is CASSQEKGPGGQPQHF.

This chain connects TRBV20-1 to TRBJ1-2. Germline loops: CDR1 DFQATT, CDR2 SNEGSKA (reference sequence). CDR3 size: 12 residues. The CDR3 sequence: CSAKTGYYGYTF.

The chain recombines TRBV4-1 with TRBJ2-1; TCRdb designates TRBD1, a call that cannot be tested without DNA. Germline loops: CDR1 MGHRA, CDR2 YSYEKL. The CDR3 runs 14 residues. CDR3 protein: CASSQDWGTREQFF.

The rearrangement joins TRBV5-1 to TRBJ2-1; TCRdb calls TRBD1, which cannot be checked without DNA. There are 13 residues in the CDR3. Looked up from germline, CDR1 is SGHRS and CDR2 is YFSETQ. This CDR3 reads CAGSLVQGGEQFF.

The genes are TRBV20-1 and TRBJ2-5; there is no DNA to check the TCRdb D call of TRBD2. This CDR3 spans 15 amino acids. Germline assignment: CDR1 DFQATT and CDR2 SNEGSKA (reference sequence). The CDR3 reads CSASRGTTAKETQYF.

The chain is built from TRBV5-4 and TRBJ2-2; the TCRdb call, TRBD1, lacks DNA for checking. This CDR3 comprises 15 residues. CDR1 and CDR2 (germline): SGHNT, YYREEE (reference sequence). CDR3 region: CASSLGGQGTGELFF.

This chain uses TRBV7-7 with TRBJ2-1; TCRdb gives TRBD2 as the D gene, but with no DNA this cannot be confirmed. Germline CDR1 and CDR2: SSHAT and FNYEAQ (reference sequence). This CDR3 is 13 amino acids long. The CDR3 sequence: CASSSLAGDEQFF.

The chain recombines TRBV20-1 with TRBJ2-3; no DNA is available, so the TRBD2 call from TCRdb remains unchecked. This CDR3 is 12 amino acids long. Germline values: CDR1 DFQATT, CDR2 SNEGSKA (reference sequence). Here the CDR3 reads CSARRGGDTQYF.

The rearrangement links TRBV6-1 to TRBJ2-1; checking the TCRdb D call of TRBD1 is not possible without DNA. From germline, CDR1 is MNHNS and CDR2 SASEGT. The length of the CDR3 is 15 residues. The CDR3 reads CASRQGPANYNEQFF.

The chain employs TRBV19 and TRBJ2-7; TCRdb calls TRBD2, which cannot be checked without DNA. From germline, CDR1 is LNHDA and CDR2 SQIVND (reference sequence). This CDR3 contains 15 residues. The CDR3 protein is CASTLGSGSFHEQYF. The full variable domain, with the rest looked up from reference TRBV19 and TRBJ2-7, is DGGITQSPKYLFRKEGQNVTLSCEQNLNHDAMYWYRQDPGQGLRLIYYSQIVNDFQKGDIAEGYSVSREKKESFPLTVTSAQKNPTAFYLCASTLGSGSFHEQYFGPGTRLTVT.

The chain's CDR3 is CASSPRLEETQYF. J is TRBJ2-5 and V is TRBV14; the TRBD1 assignment by TCRdb is unverifiable without DNA. Looked up from germline, CDR1 is SGHDN and CDR2 is FVKESK. The CDR3 runs to 13 residues.

The chain carries TRBV20-1 and TRBJ1-2. Germline V gene sequence: CDR1 DFQATT, CDR2 SNEGSKA (reference sequence). The CDR3 has 13 residues. The CDR3 here is CSASYQTRSGYTF.

The chain combines TRBV28 with TRBJ2-1; as DNA is missing, the TRBD2 call by TCRdb cannot be tested. CDR1 and CDR2 (germline): MDHEN, SYDVKM. The CDR3 is 16 residues long. This CDR3 reads CASSFSHGSSYNEQFF.